The entry that follows covers one T cell receptor beta chain sequence. What it binds is unknown. The data derive from a study of tumor-infiltrating lymphocytes in localized non-small cell lung cancer. Study-wide findings and caveats: Not all patients were TCR sequenced, owing to tissue quantity. Each assay used a separate piece of the same tissue.

Assay: immunoSEQ multiplex PCR; the TCRdb copy retains only in-frame clones and omits some. Among approximately 13,000 clones, approximately 79% were seen once, and the ten largest hold roughly an eighth. The sequence was collected from a human donor with non-small cell lung cancer. The sample taken for sequencing was lung tumor tissue.

The CDR3 is CAWTERDTQYF. The DNA for the CDR3 is TGTGCCTGGACAGAACGGGATACGCAGTATTTT. V usage is TRBV30 and J usage is TRBJ2-3; D is undetermined. Germline CDR1 and CDR2: GTSNPN and SVGIG (reference sequence). The CDR3 contains 11 residues. V was pared by 4 bases and J by 6 bases, with 8 bases between.